This passage covers 30 T cell receptor beta chains from one sample sequenced in a study of identical twins' blood T cells. Using its own MiXCR run on the 5' RACE reads, TCRdb lists one record per CDR3 protein. Altogether fewer than 450,000 distinct CDR3 sequences are present, 28% being singletons, with the ten largest covering 5.5% to 6.5%. Sequenced: PBMCs. The receptor set was obtained from a woman between 18 and 50 years old in good health.

This clonotype showed up just a few times. This chain joins TRBV20-1 and TRBJ2-2; D ambiguous. Per germline, CDR1 DFQATT and CDR2 SNEGSKA (reference sequence). CDR3 length: 11 amino acids. Deletions cut 1 base from V and 6 bases from J, with 3 bases between. The DNA for the CDR3 is TGCAGTGCTAGAGCATCCGGGGAGCTGTTTTTT. It encodes CSARASGELFF.

This clonotype was seen a few times. V and J are TRBV11-2 and TRBJ1-2; 7 positions match TRBD1. With V trimmed by 0 bases and J by 4 bases, 5 bases remained unmatched. This CDR3 is 15 amino acids long. Germline-derived CDR1 and CDR2 are SGHAT and FQNNGV. In nucleotides, the CDR3 is TGTGCCAGCAGCTTAGAACCGACAGGGACCTATGGCTACACCTTC. Protein: CASSLEPTGTYGYTF.

The J gene is TRBJ1-5, the V gene TRBV20-1, with unresolved D. Trimming shortened V by 7 bases and J by 2 bases, and 15 bases separated the two germline ends. The CDR3 is made up of 14 amino acids. Germline V CDR1 and CDR2: DFQATT, SNEGSKA (reference sequence). The CDR3 bases are TGCAGTGTGTTTGGAGGGAATGGCAATCAGCCCCAGCATTTT. Its protein product is CSVFGGNGNQPQHF.

The chain combines TRBV7-9 with TRBJ1-3; 7 bases map to TRBD1. Germline V lookup: CDR1 SEHNR, CDR2 FQNEAQ (reference sequence). V lost 4 bases to trimming and J lost 2 bases; unmatched junction nucleotides: 5. The CDR3 extends over 15 amino acids. This CDR3 reads CASSWSGGAGNTIYF. CDR3 coding DNA: TGTGCCAGCAGCTGGTCAGGGGGAGCTGGAAACACCATATATTTT.

The chain recombines TRBV7-2 with TRBJ2-7; 7 positions match TRBD2. The CDR3 contains 18 residues. Per germline, CDR1 SGHTA and CDR2 FQGNSA. V shed 1 base and J 3 bases; nucleotides not matched to a gene: 15. CDR3 sequence reads: CASSLVVAGQKYVYEQYF. DNA for the CDR3: TGTGCCAGCAGCTTAGTGGTAGCGGGCCAAAAATACGTCTACGAGCAGTACTTC.

Concerning this clonotype: At one of its ends the junction is not consistent with the germline gene, which may arise from a read error. V usage is TRBV5-6 and J usage is TRBJ1-6; D possibly corresponds to TRBD1 (6 bases). This CDR3 contains 13 residues. Germline V gene lookup returns CDR1 SGHDT and CDR2 YYEEEE. The DNA for the CDR3 is TGTGCCAACAGCTTGGGGACATCCCCAACCCTCCACTTT. This gives the protein CANSLGTSPTLHF.

This clonotype was found a few times. This chain connects TRBV4-3 to TRBJ1-1, with D possibly being TRBD1 (5 bases). The V end was cut by 8 bases, the J end by 3 bases, with 13 bases between. The V gene's germline CDR1 is LGHNA and CDR2 YSLEER. This CDR3 spans 13 amino acids. The CDR3 bases are TGCGCCAGCCAGGGTGGGAGGTACACTGAAGCTTTCTTT. This translates into CASQGGRYTEAFF.

V and J are TRBV20-1 and TRBJ1-1, with no clear D. The V end was cut by 0 bases, the J end by 1 base, with 12 bases between. This CDR3 has 15 residues. Germline CDR1 reads DFQATT; CDR2 reads SNEGSKA (reference sequence). CDR3 loop: CSAREVGYGNTEAFF. The CDR3 DNA reads TGCAGTGCTAGAGAGGTGGGGTACGGGAACACTGAAGCTTTCTTT.

This clonotype was counted only a few times. The chain recombines TRBV15 with TRBJ1-1; D not resolved. Trimming removed 5 bases from V and 1 base from J, with 14 bases in between. The CDR3 is 15 residues long. Germline V CDR1 and CDR2: LNHNV, YYDKDF (reference sequence). Here the CDR3 DNA reads TGTGCCACCAGCTGGGGAGGCTCGGGGAACACTGAAGCTTTCTTT. It specifies CATSWGGSGNTEAFF.

The genes are TRBV12-3 or TRBV12-4 and TRBJ1-2; D is ambiguous. Deletions cut 2 bases from V and 2 bases from J, with 9 bases between. The CDR3 length is 14 residues. The CDR3 loop is CASSLRPENYGYTF. The CDR3 DNA sequence: TGTGCCAGCAGTTTACGCCCGGAGAACTATGGCTACACCTTC.

V is TRBV6-2 or TRBV6-3 and J is TRBJ1-1; D gene uncertain. The CDR3 sequence is 14 residues long. Trimming shortened V by 2 bases and J by 1 base, and 8 bases separated the two germline ends. The germline V gene encodes CDR1 MNHEY and CDR2 SVGEGT. CDR3 sequence: CASSYGQANTEAFF. CDR3 DNA sequence: TGTGCCAGCAGTTACGGGCAGGCGAACACTGAAGCTTTCTTT.

The chain couples TRBV29-1 to TRBJ1-1; the D is unclear. Trimming left V 8 bases short and J 7 bases short, with 14 bases between. CDR1 SQVTM and CDR2 ANQGSEA come from the germline V gene. CDR3 length: 11 residues. CDR3 amino acids: CSTQRGVEAFF. DNA of the CDR3: TGCAGCACCCAACGGGGAGTTGAAGCTTTCTTT.

The chain joins TRBV5-6 to TRBJ2-7; D gene uncertain. The CDR3 covers 15 residues. Germline CDR1 SGHDT, CDR2 YYEEEE. V was trimmed by 1 base and J by 5 bases, leaving 16 bases between them. In nucleotides, the CDR3 is TGTGCCAGCAGCTTGAAGGCTGTCCCTTTCGACGAGCAGTACTTC. It encodes CASSLKAVPFDEQYF.

This chain uses TRBV5-5 with TRBJ2-7; tentative D call: TRBD1 (5 bases). Germline CDR1 reads SGHKS; CDR2 reads YYEKEE (reference sequence). CDR3 length: 15 amino acids. V was pared by 4 bases and J by 1 base, with 15 bases between. The CDR3 DNA is TGTGCCAGCAGCCAGGCCGGACACGGTTCCTACGAGCAGTACTTC. This sequence encodes CASSQAGHGSYEQYF. Full variable domain (missing parts from reference TRBV5-5 and TRBJ2-7): DAGVTQSPTHLIKTRGQQVTLRCSPISGHKSVSWYQQVLGQGPQFIFQYYEKEERGRGNFPDRFSARQFPNYSSELNVNALLLGDSALYLCASSQAGHGSYEQYFGPGTRLTVT.

This clonotype has just a few counts. Here the CDR3 reads CSVDSSGNTIYF. The CDR3 DNA is TGCAGCGTTGACAGCTCTGGAAACACCATATATTTT. The V gene is TRBV29-1, the J gene TRBJ1-3; D gene unclear. The CDR3 is 12 residues long. V lost 3 bases and J 0 bases, leaving 3 bases between the germline ends. Per the germline V gene, CDR1 is SQVTM and CDR2 is ANQGSEA.

This clonotype was counted between two and nine times. The V and J genes are TRBV7-9 and TRBJ1-1, with 7 bases aligning to TRBD1. Trimming at V came to 5 bases and at J to 0 bases, leaving 3 bases not matched to a gene. This CDR3 region has 14 residues. Germline V gene data show CDR1 as SEHNR and CDR2 as FQNEAQ (reference sequence). The chain's CDR3 is CASSAGQLNTEAFF. In DNA, the CDR3 is TGTGCCAGCAGCGCGGGACAGTTGAACACTGAAGCTTTCTTT.

This clonotype was counted at least ten times. The V gene is TRBV7-2, the J gene TRBJ2-1; D is unresolved. The CDR3 is 13 residues long. Germline lookup yields CDR1 SGHTA and CDR2 FQGNSA. V lost 1 base, J lost 6 bases, and 7 bases lay in between. The CDR3 region is CASSLVRGNEQFF. DNA for the CDR3: TGTGCCAGCAGCTTAGTTAGAGGCAATGAGCAGTTCTTC.

The chain joins TRBV6-6 to TRBJ2-3; 10 bases fit TRBD2. CDR3 size: 14 residues. V was clipped by 6 bases and J by 5 bases; unmatched bases: 5. Germline V lookup: CDR1 MNHNY, CDR2 SVGAGI (reference sequence). Here the CDR3 reads CASRLAGRVDTQYF. The CDR3 bases are TGTGCCAGCAGACTAGCGGGAAGGGTAGATACGCAGTATTTT.

This clonotype occurred a few times. The rearrangement links TRBV25-1 to TRBJ1-1, with a possible D match to TRBD1 (6 bases). This CDR3 region has 15 residues. V was clipped by 5 bases and J by 5 bases, with 18 bases between them. The germline gives CDR1 MGHDK, CDR2 SYGVNS. DNA for the CDR3: TGTGCCAGCAGTACTCACAGGGTTGGGAGGACTGAAGCTTTCTTT. The encoded protein is CASSTHRVGRTEAFF.

The V call is TRBV29-1, the J call TRBJ1-1, with D tentatively TRBD1 (5 bases). This CDR3 is 15 amino acids long. Germline CDR1 reads SQVTM; CDR2 reads ANQGSEA. V shed 0 bases and J shed 4 bases, with 15 bases lying between them. The CDR3 nucleotides read TGCAGCGTTGAAGATCTTCAGGGAGGGGTCACTGAAGCTTTCTTT. Protein: CSVEDLQGGVTEAFF.

This clonotype came up many times. The genes are TRBV3-1 and TRBJ2-7; D unclear. Germline assignment: CDR1 LGHDT and CDR2 YNNKEL (reference sequence). Trimming pared 8 bases from V and 2 bases from J, leaving 4 bases between. The CDR3 extends over 10 amino acids. CDR3 nucleotide sequence: TGTGCCAGCGGGACCTACGAGCAGTACTTC. Amino acid sequence: CASGTYEQYF.

The chain uses TRBV2 and TRBJ1-5; D unresolved. The CDR3 has 13 residues. Germline assignment: CDR1 SNHLY and CDR2 FYNNEI. Trimming left V 4 bases short and J 0 bases short, with 4 bases between. The CDR3 DNA is TGTGCCAGCAGTGGGAGTAGCAATCAGCCCCAGCATTTT. Translated: CASSGSSNQPQHF.

This clonotype was seen a few times. The chain combines TRBV2 with TRBJ1-6; 7 nucleotides agree with TRBD1. V dropped 7 bases and J dropped 6; count of bases not matched to a gene: 3. Germline V gene lookup returns CDR1 SNHLY and CDR2 FYNNEI. The CDR3 runs to 13 residues. The CDR3 DNA follows: TGTGCCAGCATGTACAGGGGTAATTCACCCCTCCACTTT. The encoded protein is CASMYRGNSPLHF.

On this clonotype itself: Sequence at one end of the junction differs from germline and may be a read error. CDR3 amino acids: CASSAASNQRQHF. CDR3 DNA sequence: TGTGCCAGCTCAGCAGCGAGCAATCAGCGCCAGCATTTT. The chain carries TRBV18 and TRBJ1-5, with no clear D. Germline CDR1 KGHSH, CDR2 LQKENI. The CDR3 is 13 amino acids.

This clonotype was observed a few times. The rearrangement uses TRBV20-1 and TRBJ1-2, with D possibly being TRBD1 (6 bases). The CDR3 sequence is 12 residues long. Germline values: CDR1 DFQATT, CDR2 SNEGSKA (reference sequence). Between the trimmed V and J ends, which lost 6 bases and 4 bases, there was a span of 12 bases. CDR3 DNA: TGCAGTGCCCCCAGGGGTGGCTATGGCTACACCTTC. Protein: CSAPRGGYGYTF.

This clonotype was found a few times. This chain joins TRBV5-5 and TRBJ1-5; no definite D call. CDR1 and CDR2 (germline): SGHKS, YYEKEE (reference sequence). Trimming took 5 bases from V and 2 from J, leaving 11 bases between them. CDR3 length: 14 amino acids. The CDR3 DNA is TGTGCCAGCAGACCTGGGGTGGGCAATCAGCCCCAGCATTTT. Its translation: CASRPGVGNQPQHF.

The rearrangement uses TRBV7-2 and TRBJ1-5; D is ambiguous. Germline V gives CDR1 SGHTA, CDR2 FQGNSA. Between the trimmed V and J ends, which lost 1 base and 4 bases, there was a span of 11 bases. This CDR3 region has 15 residues. CDR3 in amino acids: CASSLGRAANQPQHF. The CDR3 bases are TGTGCCAGCAGCTTAGGTAGGGCAGCTAATCAGCCCCAGCATTTT.

The chain combines TRBV5-1 with TRBJ1-2; no firm D call. The germline V gene encodes CDR1 SGHRS and CDR2 YFSETQ. CDR3 length: 13 amino acids. Trimming removed 1 base at V and 2 bases at J, with 6 bases between. The CDR3 bases are TGCGCCAGCAGCTTGCACGAGAACTATGGCTACACCTTC. This translates into CASSLHENYGYTF.

This chain uses TRBV2 with TRBJ1-1; 7 positions agree with TRBD1. Unmatched junction bases numbered 4, after V lost 8 bases and J lost 1 base. Germline V CDR1 and CDR2: SNHLY, FYNNEI. This CDR3 region has 13 residues. The CDR3 reads CASLTGRNTEAFF. The DNA for the CDR3 is TGTGCCAGCCTGACAGGGAGGAACACTGAAGCTTTCTTT.

The gene calls are TRBV6-1 and TRBJ2-2; 9 bases agree with TRBD2. The CDR3 covers 14 residues. V was clipped by 7 bases and J by 2 bases; unmatched bases: 2. Looked up from germline, CDR1 is MNHNS and CDR2 is SASEGT. The CDR3 region has the DNA TGTGCCAGCACCGGGACTAGCAACACCGGGGAGCTGTTTTTT. Amino acid sequence: CASTGTSNTGELFF.